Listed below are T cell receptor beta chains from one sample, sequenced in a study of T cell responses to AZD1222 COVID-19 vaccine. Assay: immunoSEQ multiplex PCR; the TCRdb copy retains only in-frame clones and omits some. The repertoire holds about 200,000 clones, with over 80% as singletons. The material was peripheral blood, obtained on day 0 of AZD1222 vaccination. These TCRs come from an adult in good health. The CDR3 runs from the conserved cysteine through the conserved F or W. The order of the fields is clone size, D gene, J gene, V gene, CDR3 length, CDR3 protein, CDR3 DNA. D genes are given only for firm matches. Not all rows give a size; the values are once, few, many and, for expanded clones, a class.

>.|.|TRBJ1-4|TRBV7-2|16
CASSGWGATTNEKLFF
TGTGCCAGCAGCGGATGGGGGGCGACAACTAATGAAAAACTGTTTTTT
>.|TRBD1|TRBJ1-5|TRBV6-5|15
CVCGDRFYSNQPQHF
TGCGTTTGCGGGGACAGATTTTATAGCAATCAGCCCCAGCATTTT
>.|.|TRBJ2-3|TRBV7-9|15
CASSLSTRSTDTQYF
TGTGCCAGCAGCTTATCCACCAGGAGCACAGATACGCAGTATTTT
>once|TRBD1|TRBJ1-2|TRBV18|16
CASSPSGTGLAYGYTF
TGTGCCAGCTCACCTTCCGGGACAGGGCTCGCCTATGGCTACACCTTC
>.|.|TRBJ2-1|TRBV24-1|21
CATSDPDLEASGRGTYNEQFF
TGTGCCACCAGTGATCCCGATCTCGAGGCTAGCGGCAGGGGGACCTACAATGAGCAGTTCTTC
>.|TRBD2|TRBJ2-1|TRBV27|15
CASRRAGGRYNEQFF
TGTGCCAGCAGACGAGCGGGGGGGCGCTACAATGAGCAGTTCTTC
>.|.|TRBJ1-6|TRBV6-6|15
CASSSIDKNNSPLHF
TGTGCCAGCAGTTCTATCGACAAGAATAATTCACCCCTCCACTTT
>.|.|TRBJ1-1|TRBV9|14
CASSTYDGVAEAFF
TGTGCCAGCAGCACCTATGACGGGGTCGCTGAAGCTTTCTTT
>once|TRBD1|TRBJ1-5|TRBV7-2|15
CASSITGTGVQPQHF
TGTGCCAGCAGCATAACCGGGACAGGTGTTCAGCCCCAGCATTTT
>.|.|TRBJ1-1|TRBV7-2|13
CASSLVWGDEAFF
TGTGCCAGCAGCTTAGTTTGGGGAGACGAAGCTTTCTTT
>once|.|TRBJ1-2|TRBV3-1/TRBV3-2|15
CASSQDGGSNYGYTF
TGTGCCAGCAGCCAAGACGGCGGTTCAAACTATGGCTACACCTTC
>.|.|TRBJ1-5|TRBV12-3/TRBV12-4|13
CASSSNGDQPQHF
TGTGCCAGCAGTTCAAACGGGGATCAGCCCCAGCATTTT
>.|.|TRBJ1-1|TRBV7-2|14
CASTVSRGNTEAFF
TGTGCCAGCACCGTCTCCCGTGGGAACACTGAAGCTTTCTTT
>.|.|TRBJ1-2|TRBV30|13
CAWSRQYNYGYTF
TGTGCCTGGAGTAGACAGTATAACTATGGCTACACCTTC
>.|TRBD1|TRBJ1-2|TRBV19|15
CASISGQGQGYGYTF
TGTGCCAGTATTTCCGGACAGGGTCAAGGCTATGGCTACACCTTC
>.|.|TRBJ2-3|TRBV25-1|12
CASGGSTDTQYF
TGTGCCAGCGGGGGGTCCACAGATACGCAGTATTTT
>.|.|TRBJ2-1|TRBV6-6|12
CASGTPYNEQFF
TGTGCCAGCGGGACACCCTACAATGAGCAGTTCTTC
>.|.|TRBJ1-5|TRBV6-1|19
CASSDREGQGTSNNQPQHF
TGTGCCAGCAGTGATAGAGAAGGGCAGGGAACCTCTAACAATCAGCCCCAGCATTTT
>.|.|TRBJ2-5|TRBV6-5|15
CASSYGQGTLGAQYF
TGTGCCAGCAGTTACGGGCAGGGGACCCTCGGGGCCCAGTACTTC
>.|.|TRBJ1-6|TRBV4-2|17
CASSQGPAGRRDSPLHF
TGTGCCAGCAGCCAAGGGCCCGCGGGACGAAGGGATTCACCCCTCCACTTT
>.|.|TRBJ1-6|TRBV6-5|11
CASRRELPLHF
TGTGCCAGCAGAAGGGAGTTACCCCTCCACTTT
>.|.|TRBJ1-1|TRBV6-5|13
CASSNSRNTEAFF
TGTGCCAGCAGTAATTCGCGGAACACTGAAGCTTTCTTT
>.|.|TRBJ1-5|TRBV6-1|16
CASSESAYAGNQPQHF
TGTGCCAGCAGTGAATCGGCGTATGCGGGCAATCAGCCCCAGCATTTT
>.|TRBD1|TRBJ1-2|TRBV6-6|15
CATSPDRGAFYGYTF
TGTGCCACGTCTCCAGACAGGGGGGCTTTCTATGGCTACACCTTC
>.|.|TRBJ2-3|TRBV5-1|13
CASSVVQPDTQYF
TGCGCCAGCAGCGTGGTACAGCCAGATACGCAGTATTTT
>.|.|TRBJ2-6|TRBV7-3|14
CASRGVSGANVLTF
TGTGCCAGCCGCGGGGTTTCCGGGGCCAACGTCCTGACTTTC
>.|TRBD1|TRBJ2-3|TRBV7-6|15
CASSRDRGRTDTQYF
TGTGCCAGCAGTAGGGACAGGGGGCGGACAGATACGCAGTATTTT
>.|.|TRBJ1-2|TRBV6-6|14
CASSPDGANYGYTF
TGTGCCAGCAGTCCGGATGGGGCTAACTATGGCTACACCTTC
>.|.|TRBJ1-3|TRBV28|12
CASSLPPRTIYF
TGTGCCAGCAGTTTGCCGCCCCGGACCATATATTTT
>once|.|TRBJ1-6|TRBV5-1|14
CASSSTGRPDPLHF
TGCGCCAGCAGCTCGACCGGGAGACCGGACCCCCTCCACTTT
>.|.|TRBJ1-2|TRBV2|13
CAIEWGGTYGYTF
TGTGCCATCGAGTGGGGGGGGACCTATGGCTACACCTTC
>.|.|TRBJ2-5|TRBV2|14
CASMAPRGQETQYF
TGTGCCAGCATGGCCCCAAGGGGCCAAGAGACCCAGTACTTC
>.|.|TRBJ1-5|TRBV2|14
CASSDRAKDQPQHF
TGTGCCAGCAGTGACAGGGCGAAAGATCAGCCCCAGCATTTT
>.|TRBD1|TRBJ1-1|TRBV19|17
CASSRGTELLRGTEAFF
TGTGCCAGTAGTAGAGGGACAGAACTCTTGAGGGGCACTGAAGCTTTCTTT
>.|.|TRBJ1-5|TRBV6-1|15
CASSEVGRENQPQHF
TGTGCCAGCAGTGAAGTGGGACGGGAAAATCAGCCCCAGCATTTT
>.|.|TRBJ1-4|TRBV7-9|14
CASSSPRGDEKLFF
TGTGCCAGCAGCTCGCCGCGGGGCGATGAAAAACTGTTTTTT
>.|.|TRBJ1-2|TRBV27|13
CASSDGGVNGYTF
TGTGCCAGCAGTGACGGCGGGGTCAATGGCTACACCTTC